These 10 T cell receptor beta chains share one sample of origin, sequenced in a study of T cell clones after liver transplantation. Sequencing used immunoSEQ multiplex PCR; TCRdb keeps in-frame clones, though not all of them. The repertoire has under 150,000 clones, roughly nine tenths of them found once; the top ten carry 0.83%. The sequencing here drew on CD4+ T cells from blood, taken 12 months after liver transplant. These TCRs come from a human patient who received a liver transplant. Part of the T cell pool may stem from the graft donor.

The chain links TRBV11-3 to TRBJ1-1; possibly TRBD1 for D (5 bases). The V end was cut by 1 base, the J end by 1 base, with 10 bases between. The CDR3 consists of 15 residues. CDR1 and CDR2 from the germline V gene are SGHNT and YENEEA. The DNA of the CDR3 is TGTGCCAGCAGCTTAGGGGGCATCACGAACACTGAAGCTTTCTTT. It translates to CASSLGGITNTEAFF.

The chain joins TRBV7-3 to TRBJ2-3; D remains ambiguous. Trimming took off 1 base at V and 3 bases at J, with 8 bases between the two ends. CDR1 SGHTA and CDR2 FQGTGA come from the germline V gene. This CDR3 spans 14 amino acids. The CDR3 loop reads CASSLSKLTDTQYF. CDR3 in DNA: TGTGCCAGCAGCTTAAGTAAATTGACAGATACGCAGTATTTT.

The V and J genes are TRBV27 and TRBJ1-3, with D possibly matching TRBD1 (5 bases). The V gene's germline CDR1 is MNHEY and CDR2 SMNVEV (reference sequence). V lost 6 bases and J 0 bases, leaving 12 bases between the germline ends. CDR3 size: 15 residues. This CDR3 is CASRRGTDSGNTIYF. DNA of the CDR3: TGTGCCAGCAGGCGGGGGACGGACTCTGGAAACACCATATATTTT.

The rearrangement joins TRBV5-6 to TRBJ2-5, with D maybe TRBD1 (6 bases). The CDR3 loop spans 13 amino acids. Trimming left V 4 bases short and J 4 bases short, with 11 bases between. Germline CDR1 is SGHDT and CDR2 is YYEEEE. Here the CDR3 DNA reads TGTGCCAGCAGCCCTACAGGGATAGAGACCCAGTACTTC. It specifies CASSPTGIETQYF.

The CDR3 reads CASSQLAGGDYEQYF. CDR3 sequence (DNA): TGCGCCAGCAGCCAACTAGCGGGAGGGGACTACGAGCAGTACTTC. The V gene is TRBV4-3, the J gene TRBJ2-7; 12 positions agree with TRBD2. From germline, CDR1 is LGHNA and CDR2 YSLEER. CDR3 length: 15 residues. V shed 2 bases and J 3 bases; nucleotides not matched to a gene: 2.

This rearrangement joins TRBV5-1 to TRBJ2-5; TRBD2 matches at 10 bases. V was pared by 1 base and J by 2 bases, with 8 bases of the junction left unmatched. The V gene's germline CDR1 is SGHRS and CDR2 YFSETQ. The CDR3 runs 17 residues. The CDR3 nucleotides are TGCGCCAGCAGCTTGTTCGGACTAGCGGATTCTCAAGAGACCCAGTACTTC. Its translation is CASSLFGLADSQETQYF.

V gene TRBV4-1 combines with J gene TRBJ2-7; a weak D match, TRBD2 (6 bases). V was pared by 0 bases and J by 11 bases, with 17 bases between. CDR1 MGHRA and CDR2 YSYEKL come from the germline V gene. This CDR3 comprises 14 residues. CDR3 loop: CASSQDPLAGGEYF. The CDR3 nucleotides are TGCGCCAGCAGCCAAGATCCCCTAGCCGGAGGGGAGTACTTC.

The chain combines TRBV28 with TRBJ2-7; no firm D call. Trimming took off 3 bases at V and 3 bases at J, with 12 bases between the two ends. Per the germline V gene, CDR1 is MDHEN and CDR2 is SYDVKM. The CDR3 spans 14 residues. In nucleotides, the CDR3 is TGTGCCAGCAGTTTGAGGCAGATCTTCTACGAGCAGTACTTC. This encodes CASSLRQIFYEQYF.

This chain links TRBV28 with TRBJ2-5, with D perhaps given as TRBD1 or TRBD2 (5 bases each). The CDR3 length is 14 residues. V lost 6 bases and J lost 4, with 15 bases in between. Germline V lookup: CDR1 MDHEN, CDR2 SYDVKM. The CDR3 sequence is CASRGVVRLETQYF. Here the CDR3 DNA reads TGTGCCAGCAGGGGGGTTGTGAGGTTAGAGACCCAGTACTTC.

There are many counts of this clone. The J gene is TRBJ1-3, the V gene TRBV6-1, with D possibly being TRBD1 (5 bases). The V end lost 2 bases, the J end lost 3 bases, and 14 bases lay between the germline ends. Germline-derived CDR1 and CDR2 are MNHNS and SASEGT. This CDR3 has 16 residues. The CDR3, as DNA: TGTGCCAGCAGTGAACGATGGGACCAACTTGGAAACACCATATATTTT. Translating gives CASSERWDQLGNTIYF.